This T cell receptor beta chain was recovered during a study of blood T cell repertoires in COVID-19. Overall study: Italy, Spain and the United States were the sources of the convalescent and acute COVID-19 samples. T cells, B-cell-depleted T cells, or PBMCs provided the cDNA or gDNA that served as material.

Patients of the Seattle cohort, enrolled during active infection, were followed longitudinally. The junction had 12 bases not matched to a gene; V was cut back by 7 bases and J by 4 bases. The CDR3 loop spans 15 amino acids. Germline-derived CDR1 and CDR2 are SGHTA and FQGTGA. Per the study methods: Reference gene primer amplification in the assay estimated nucleated cell counts. Measured with immunoSEQ multiplex PCR; TCRdb has only the in-frame clones, and not every one. The DNA was the basis for D and trimming; V, J and clone size are from that table. The data show 400,000 or so clones, with approximately 89% seen just once and roughly 1.6% held by the top ten.

The chain couples TRBV7-3 to TRBJ1-2; 7 bases fit TRBD1. This clonotype was obtained from a woman aged 40-49 years with COVID-19, enrolled during active disease. The sequenced sample consisted of peripheral blood. The CDR3 reads CASKPGEGGVYGYTF. DNA of the CDR3: TGTGCCAGCAAGCCAGGAGAAGGGGGCGTCTATGGCTACACCTTC. Filled out from reference TRBV7-3 and TRBJ1-2, the complete variable domain reads GAGVSQTPSNKVTEKGKYVELRCDPISGHTALYWYRQSLGQGPEFLIYFQGTGAADDSGLPNDRFFAVRPEGSVSTLKIQRTERGDSAVYLCASKPGEGGVYGYTFGSGTRLTVV.